This TCR beta chain appears in the sequencing data of a study of OX40 agonist ivuxolimab in advanced cancers. Study summary: Those treated in dose escalation had hepatocellular carcinoma, melanoma, renal cell cancer or head and neck cancer. Eligibility rules accepted prior anti-PD-1, anti-PD-L1 or anti-CTLA-4 therapy, and 30% to 40% had some.

The CDR3 covers 12 residues. Between the trimmed V and J ends, which lost 5 bases and 3 bases, there was a span of 5 bases. From germline, CDR1 is SGHTA and CDR2 FQGNSA. Data came from immunoSEQ multiplex PCR; TCRdb stores just in-frame clones and leaves some out. The profile shows about 110,000 clones, around nine tenths of them singletons. This receptor was taken from an adult with an advanced solid tumor such as melanoma, head and neck, liver or kidney cancer. The sample consisted of CD4+ or CD8+ T cells sorted from blood, taken in a trial of the OX40 agonist ivuxolimab. V gene TRBV7-2 combines with J gene TRBJ1-5; D is uncertain. The CDR3 DNA reads TGTGCCAGCAGCCCGTACAATCAGCCCCAGCATTTT. Translation: CASSPYNQPQHF.